This entry lists 16 T cell receptor beta chains sequenced from one sample in a study of identical twins. TCRdb re-called the 5' RACE reads with MiXCR, one entry per CDR3 protein. This table holds approximately 470,000 distinct CDR3 sequences, around 14% found once. Another study also made use of these data, one on yellow fever vaccine responses in identical twins.

Sequenced input: CD4+ T cells sorted from blood. The receptor source for this set is a woman under 30 in good health.

This chain joins TRBV28 and TRBJ2-1, with 8 positions matching TRBD1. V lost 6 bases and J lost 2; bases outside the gene matches: 9. The CDR3 totals 16 residues. Germline V gene lookup returns CDR1 MDHEN and CDR2 SYDVKM. The DNA of the CDR3 is TGTGCCAGCAGCCCCCCGGGACAGGAACCCTACAATGAGCAGTTCTTC. Translating gives CASSPPGQEPYNEQFF.

This rearrangement joins TRBV10-1 to TRBJ2-1; TRBD1 matches 9 bases. Per germline, CDR1 WNHNN and CDR2 SYGVQD (reference sequence). The V and J ends lost 9 bases and 4 bases, in that order; junction bases with no gene match: 19. This CDR3 has 18 amino acids. CDR3 protein: CARPPGQGDHGVYNEQFF. The DNA of the CDR3 is TGCGCCAGACCACCGGGACAGGGCGATCATGGGGTGTACAATGAGCAGTTCTTC.

V and J are TRBV20-1 and TRBJ2-2, with TRBD2 as a possible D gene (6 bases). V was shortened by 4 bases and J by 5 bases, with 14 bases between the two germline ends. Germline V gene lookup returns CDR1 DFQATT and CDR2 SNEGSKA (reference sequence). CDR3 length equals 14 residues. CDR3 nucleotide sequence: TGCAGTGCTACTGTGGGGGGAAAAACCGGGGAGCTGTTTTTT. Its translation: CSATVGGKTGELFF.

The rearrangement joins TRBV10-3 to TRBJ2-7; TRBD1 matches 7 bases. The CDR3 runs 15 residues. Trimming at V came to 9 bases and at J to 2 bases, leaving 13 bases not matched to a gene. Per the germline V gene, CDR1 is ENHRY and CDR2 is SYGVKD. This CDR3 is CAMRTPGTAPYEQYF. DNA for the CDR3: TGTGCCATGCGGACCCCCGGGACAGCCCCCTACGAGCAGTACTTC.

The CDR3 nucleotides read TGTGCCAGCAGCTTAGGGACACACTATGGCTACACCTTC. Translating gives CASSLGTHYGYTF. The chain recombines TRBV7-2 with TRBJ1-2, with a possible D match to TRBD1 (5 bases). Germline V gene lookup returns CDR1 SGHTA and CDR2 FQGNSA. This CDR3 has 13 amino acids. V was shortened by 1 base and J by 3 bases, with 6 bases between the two germline ends.

Points on this clonotype: A junction end diverges from the germline sequence, so it may reflect a read error. The J gene is TRBJ2-2, the V gene TRBV2; D gene unclear. CDR3 size: 15 residues. Germline assignment: CDR1 SNHLY and CDR2 FYNNEI. The CDR3 DNA reads TGTGCCATCAGTGTGGCGGACCCGAACACCGGGGAGCTGTTTTTT. Amino acid sequence: CAISVADPNTGELFF.

In its sample, this clonotype was seen a few times. The chain has TRBV20-1 and TRBJ1-5, with TRBD1 matching 11 bases. The length of the CDR3 is 14 residues. After removal of 5 bases from V and 4 bases from J, the junction contained 4 bases not matched to a gene. The germline V gene has CDR1 DFQATT and CDR2 SNEGSKA (reference sequence). CDR3 DNA sequence: TGCAGTGCTGACGGACAGGGGGCGAATCAGCCCCAGCATTTT. Translating it yields CSADGQGANQPQHF.

J is TRBJ2-2 and V is TRBV20-1; the D gene is possibly TRBD2 (5 bases). Trimming removed 5 bases at V and 1 base at J, with 17 bases between. Germline-derived CDR1 and CDR2 are DFQATT and SNEGSKA (reference sequence). The CDR3 has 16 amino acids. The DNA for the CDR3 is TGCAGTGCTGTCTCTATAGCGACTCGGAACACCGGGGAGCTGTTTTTT. This gives the protein CSAVSIATRNTGELFF.

This clonotype was picked up many times. This chain connects TRBV29-1 to TRBJ1-6; the match to TRBD1 covers 9 bases. Germline trimming cut 4 bases from V and 10 bases from J; bases unmatched to any gene: 5. From germline, CDR1 is SQVTM and CDR2 ANQGSEA. The CDR3 is 13 residues long. This CDR3 reads CSVGTGVKSPLHF. Written as DNA, the CDR3 is TGCAGCGTTGGGACAGGGGTAAAATCACCCCTCCACTTT.

This clonotype was seen a few times. The chain is built from TRBV5-1 and TRBJ2-1; 12 nucleotides agree with TRBD1. With V trimmed by 4 bases and J by 6 bases, 11 bases remained unmatched. From germline, CDR1 is SGHRS and CDR2 YFSETQ. CDR3 length: 17 residues. Here the CDR3 DNA reads TGCGCCAGCAGCCGGGGGAGGGGACAGGGGGCTCTCAATGAGCAGTTCTTC. As protein: CASSRGRGQGALNEQFF. The complete variable domain, with remaining parts taken from reference TRBV5-1 and TRBJ2-1, reads KAGVTQTPRYLIKTRGQQVTLSCSPISGHRSVSWYQQTPGQGLQFLFEYFSETQRNKGNFPGRFSGRQFSNSRSEMNVSTLELGDSALYLCASSRGRGQGALNEQFFGPGTRLTVL.

This rearrangement joins TRBV7-9 to TRBJ2-5; 8 bases line up with TRBD1. CDR1 is SEHNR and CDR2 is FQNEAQ in the germline V gene (reference sequence). The junction had 12 bases not matched to a gene; V was cut back by 5 bases and J by 4 bases. This CDR3 region has 16 residues. CDR3 region: CASSTGRQGRGETQYF. CDR3 nucleotides: TGTGCCAGCAGCACCGGTAGACAGGGGAGAGGAGAGACCCAGTACTTC.

This clonotype was seen a few times. The CDR3 reads CASSLLLGGEQYF. CDR3 in DNA: TGTGCCAGCAGCTTACTGTTGGGTGGAGAGCAGTACTTC. The chain has TRBV7-3 and TRBJ2-7; D remains ambiguous. CDR1 and CDR2 (germline): SGHTA, FQGTGA. This CDR3 contains 13 residues. Trimming took off 2 bases at V and 7 bases at J, with 12 bases between the two ends.

This clonotype turned up a few times. The chain couples TRBV2 to TRBJ2-3; no definite D call. Trimming shortened V by 6 bases and J by 2 bases, and 9 bases separated the two germline ends. Germline loops: CDR1 SNHLY, CDR2 FYNNEI. The CDR3 is 13 residues long. DNA of the CDR3: TGTGCCAGCAGGTTGGACCTCACAGATACGCAGTATTTT. Encoded protein: CASRLDLTDTQYF.

This clonotype was counted between two and nine times. J is TRBJ2-5 and V is TRBV12-3 or TRBV12-4, with 10 bases fitting TRBD2. The CDR3 is 14 amino acids. V gave up 5 bases and J gave up 7 bases; unmatched junction bases: 7. The CDR3 DNA is TGTGCCAGCAGTCGGACTAGCGGTCCAGGGACCCAGTACTTC. Its translation is CASSRTSGPGTQYF.

There are a few counts of this clonotype. The chain uses TRBV27 and TRBJ1-1; 8 bases are shared with TRBD1. The CDR3 sequence is 14 residues long. Germline loops: CDR1 MNHEY, CDR2 SMNVEV (reference sequence). V shed 0 bases, J shed 6 bases, and the junction held 3 bases outside the gene matches. As DNA, the CDR3 is TGTGCCAGCAGTTTATCAACAGGGGGGGCTGAAGCTTTCTTT. Translation: CASSLSTGGAEAFF.

The chain joins TRBV28 to TRBJ2-5; TRBD1 matches 8 bases. This CDR3 is built from 16 residues. Germline V CDR1 and CDR2: MDHEN, SYDVKM. V was pared by 6 bases and J by 1 base, with 10 bases of the junction left unmatched. The chain's CDR3 is CASRTNRGRSQETQYF. CDR3 DNA: TGTGCCAGCAGAACAAACAGGGGGAGATCCCAAGAGACCCAGTACTTC.